This is a list of T cell receptor beta chains from one sample in a study of CD8 T cells in ankylosing spondylitis. In TCRdb, the 5' RACE reads were re-called with MiXCR into one record per CDR3 protein. The data contain some 150,000 distinct CDR3 sequences, approximately 44% of them singletons. Sequenced sample: synovial fluid, either unsorted or a sorted T cell fraction (not recorded which). The receptors here all came from a male donor with ankylosing spondylitis. The CDR3 runs from the conserved cysteine through the conserved F or W.

J gene: TRBJ1-5
V gene: TRBV21-1
CDR3 protein: CASSARGDLRKWNQPQHF

J gene: TRBJ1-1
V gene: TRBV4-3
CDR3 protein: CASSQDRGLFTEAFF

J gene: TRBJ2-1
V gene: TRBV12-3/TRBV12-4
CDR3 protein: CASSTEGLAGVGEQFF

J gene: TRBJ2-1
V gene: TRBV12-3/TRBV12-4
CDR3 protein: CASSLFRVRRGEQFF

J gene: TRBJ1-1
V gene: TRBV7-3
CDR3 protein: CASSSGHRQRWNTEAFF

J gene: TRBJ1-1
V gene: TRBV6-1
CDR3 protein: CASSKGQDYTEAFF

J gene: TRBJ2-2
V gene: TRBV21-1
CDR3 protein: CASSRKWGGELFF

J gene: TRBJ2-2
V gene: TRBV12-5
CDR3 protein: CASGLHPGQGVTGELFF

J gene: TRBJ1-1
V gene: TRBV6-6
CDR3 protein: CASSPQTGEAFF

J gene: TRBJ1-5
V gene: TRBV2
CDR3 protein: CASSEELAQTFNQPQHF

J gene: TRBJ1-2
V gene: TRBV20-1
CDR3 protein: CSARDRVGQGVYGYTF

J gene: TRBJ1-1
V gene: TRBV7-9
CDR3 protein: CASNFVSPQTITEAFF

J gene: TRBJ2-3
V gene: TRBV29-1
CDR3 protein: CSVEEWEGFGTQYF

J gene: TRBJ1-1
V gene: TRBV7-9
CDR3 protein: CASSFSFRGGYTEAFF

J gene: TRBJ2-7
V gene: TRBV20-1
CDR3 protein: CSAAGLAGTTSYEQYF

J gene: TRBJ2-5
V gene: TRBV29-1
CDR3 protein: CSVEGTSGSWALRETQYF

J gene: TRBJ2-3
V gene: TRBV7-7
CDR3 protein: CASSLGFGAEDTQYF

J gene: TRBJ2-1
V gene: TRBV5-1
CDR3 protein: CASSLWARGPPYNEQFF

J gene: TRBJ2-7
V gene: TRBV29-1
CDR3 protein: CSVSDATYEQYF

J gene: TRBJ1-1
V gene: TRBV7-8
CDR3 protein: CASSFKTGGNTEAFF

J gene: TRBJ1-1
V gene: TRBV4-1
CDR3 protein: CASSQDRQLNTEAFF

J gene: TRBJ2-1
V gene: TRBV4-3
CDR3 protein: CASSQYPGLELEQFF

J gene: TRBJ1-2
V gene: TRBV9
CDR3 protein: CASSTTLGELIDGYTF

J gene: TRBJ2-1
V gene: TRBV5-6
CDR3 protein: CASSSGTSGFYNEQFF

J gene: TRBJ2-2
V gene: TRBV12-3/TRBV12-4
CDR3 protein: CASSFPLPQGTDGELFF

J gene: TRBJ2-3
V gene: TRBV20-1
CDR3 protein: CSAPGLGIDTQYF

J gene: TRBJ2-2
V gene: TRBV7-9
CDR3 protein: CASSFGTNTGELFF

J gene: TRBJ2-3
V gene: TRBV27
CDR3 protein: CASSTDSTSSTDTQYF

J gene: TRBJ2-5
V gene: TRBV6-2/TRBV6-3
CDR3 protein: CASSPQGREPQETQYF

J gene: TRBJ2-1
V gene: TRBV10-3
CDR3 protein: CAISARGSGGRYNEQFF

J gene: TRBJ1-2
V gene: TRBV4-1
CDR3 protein: CASTPTGGLGYGYTF

J gene: TRBJ2-1
V gene: TRBV4-2
CDR3 protein: CASSWSRLVRNEQFF

J gene: TRBJ2-2
V gene: TRBV6-2/TRBV6-3
CDR3 protein: CASSYGDGSNTGELFF

J gene: TRBJ2-3
V gene: TRBV19
CDR3 protein: CASSIGVFKSTDTQYF

J gene: TRBJ2-5
V gene: TRBV13
CDR3 protein: CASSPAGRSQETQYF

J gene: TRBJ1-5
V gene: TRBV6-2/TRBV6-3
CDR3 protein: CASSRGLIRRHQPQHF

J gene: TRBJ2-3
V gene: TRBV12-3/TRBV12-4
CDR3 protein: CASSSPAEWEDTQYF

J gene: TRBJ2-5
V gene: TRBV12-3/TRBV12-4
CDR3 protein: CASSWGQKVLTQETQYF

J gene: TRBJ1-5
V gene: TRBV12-3/TRBV12-4
CDR3 protein: CASSHDDLDWGPQHF